A single T cell receptor beta chain is shown here with its context. Its antigen is as yet unknown. This specimen belongs to a study of Tregs in tolerant kidney transplant recipients. Study-wide context: Mixed chimerism was transient after nonmyeloablative marrow transplants from related graft donors. Notes on the study in general: The small number of patients limits these findings pending further validation. Tolerant patients' donor-specific Tregs expanded beyond overall Tregs, suggesting antigen-driven growth.

The repertoire was sequenced with immunoSEQ multiplex PCR; TCRdb's copy has only in-frame clones and lacks some. Among more than 12,000 clones listed, around 80% were seen once. The clonotype was recovered from a human donor who received a combined kidney and bone marrow transplant. Here the sequenced sample was Tregs from blood, taken before the transplant.

CDR3 sequence: CASSRDRGSTYNEQFF. For the CDR3, the DNA is TGTGCCAGTAGCAGGGACAGGGGGTCGACCTACAATGAGCAGTTCTTC. V usage is TRBV19 and J usage is TRBJ2-1; TRBD1 matches at 11 bases. Germline V gene data show CDR1 as LNHDA and CDR2 as SQIVND (reference sequence). The CDR3 has 16 amino acids. V gave up 6 bases and J gave up 2 bases; unmatched junction bases: 6.